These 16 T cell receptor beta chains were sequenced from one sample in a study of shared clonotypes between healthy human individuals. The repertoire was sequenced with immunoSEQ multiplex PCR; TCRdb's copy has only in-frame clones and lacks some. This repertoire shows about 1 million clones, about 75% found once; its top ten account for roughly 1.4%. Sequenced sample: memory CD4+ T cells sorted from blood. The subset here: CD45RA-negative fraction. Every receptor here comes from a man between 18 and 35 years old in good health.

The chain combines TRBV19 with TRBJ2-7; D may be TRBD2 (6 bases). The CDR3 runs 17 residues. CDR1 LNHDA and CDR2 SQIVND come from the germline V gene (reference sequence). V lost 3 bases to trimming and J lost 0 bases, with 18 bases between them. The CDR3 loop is CASSIPGRGSSSYEQYF. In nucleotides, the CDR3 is TGTGCCAGTAGTATCCCCGGGCGGGGTTCCAGCTCCTACGAGCAGTACTTC. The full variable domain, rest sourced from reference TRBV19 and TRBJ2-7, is DGGITQSPKYLFRKEGQNVTLSCEQNLNHDAMYWYRQDPGQGLRLIYYSQIVNDFQKGDIAEGYSVSREKKESFPLTVTSAQKNPTAFYLCASSIPGRGSSSYEQYFGPGTRLTVT.

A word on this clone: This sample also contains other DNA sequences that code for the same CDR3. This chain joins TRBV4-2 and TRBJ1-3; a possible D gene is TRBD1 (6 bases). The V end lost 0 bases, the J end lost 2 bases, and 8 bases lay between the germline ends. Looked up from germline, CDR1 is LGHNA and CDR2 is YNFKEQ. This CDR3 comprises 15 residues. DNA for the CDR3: TGTGCCAGCAGCCAAGATCCAGGGGCTGGAAACACCATATATTTT. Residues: CASSQDPGAGNTIYF.

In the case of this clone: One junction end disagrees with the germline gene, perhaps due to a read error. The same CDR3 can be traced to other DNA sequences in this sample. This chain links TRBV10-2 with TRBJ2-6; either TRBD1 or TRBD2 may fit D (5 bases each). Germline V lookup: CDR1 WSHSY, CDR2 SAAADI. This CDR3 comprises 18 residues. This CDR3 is CASSDSRRGVSGANVLTF. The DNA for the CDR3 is TGCGCTAGCAGTGATTCCAGAAGGGGAGTCTCTGGGGCCAACGTCCTGACTTTC.

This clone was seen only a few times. This CDR3 is CASSLGGGGFSTDTQYF. The DNA for the CDR3 is TGTGCCAGCAGCTTAGGAGGAGGGGGGTTCAGTACAGATACGCAGTATTTT. V usage is TRBV11-3 and J usage is TRBJ2-3; D could derive from TRBD1 or TRBD2 (6 bases each). Per the germline V gene, CDR1 is SGHNT and CDR2 is YENEEA. The CDR3 totals 17 residues. The germline V and J ends were trimmed by 1 base and 3 bases, with 17 bases remaining between them. Supplemented by reference TRBV11-3 and TRBJ2-3, the full variable domain reads EAGVVQSPRYKIIEKKQPVAFWCNPISGHNTLYWYLQNLGQGPELLIRYENEEAVDDSQLPKDRFSAERLKGVDSTLKIQPAELGDSAVYLCASSLGGGGFSTDTQYFGPGTRLTVL.

The CDR3 DNA reads TGTGCCAGCAGCTTTGAGCGGGGAGGCGTCCCGAATGAGCAGTTCTTC. Translated, it gives CASSFERGGVPNEQFF. V and J are TRBV5-4 and TRBJ2-1, with 7 bases identical to TRBD2. CDR1 SGHNT and CDR2 YYREEE come from the germline V gene (reference sequence). The trim removed 2 bases at V and 7 bases at J, leaving 12 bases unmatched. The CDR3 is 16 residues long.

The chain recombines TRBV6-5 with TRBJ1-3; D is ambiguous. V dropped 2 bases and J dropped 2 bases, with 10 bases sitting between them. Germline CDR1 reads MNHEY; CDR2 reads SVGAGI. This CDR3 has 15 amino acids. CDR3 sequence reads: CASSYGPGPGNTIYF. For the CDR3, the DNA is TGTGCCAGCAGTTACGGTCCGGGCCCTGGAAACACCATATATTTT.

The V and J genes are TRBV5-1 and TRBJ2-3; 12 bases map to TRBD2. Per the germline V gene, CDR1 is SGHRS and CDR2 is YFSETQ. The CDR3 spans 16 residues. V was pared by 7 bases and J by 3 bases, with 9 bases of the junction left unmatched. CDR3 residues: CASAPLAGGRTDTQYF. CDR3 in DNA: TGCGCCAGCGCCCCCCTAGCGGGGGGGCGGACAGATACGCAGTATTTT.

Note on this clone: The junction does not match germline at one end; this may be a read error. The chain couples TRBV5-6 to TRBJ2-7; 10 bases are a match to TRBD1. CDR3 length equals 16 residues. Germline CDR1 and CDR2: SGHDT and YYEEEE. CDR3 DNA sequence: TGTGCCAGCAGTTTGGGACAGGGGAGTTGGGCCTACGAGCAGTACTTC. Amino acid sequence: CASSLGQGSWAYEQYF.

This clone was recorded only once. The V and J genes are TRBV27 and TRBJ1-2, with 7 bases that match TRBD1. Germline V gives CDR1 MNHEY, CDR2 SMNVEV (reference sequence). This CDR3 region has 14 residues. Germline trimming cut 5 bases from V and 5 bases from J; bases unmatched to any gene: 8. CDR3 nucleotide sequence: TGTGCCAGCAGTCCTAGACAGGGTGCGTATGGCTACACCTTC. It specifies CASSPRQGAYGYTF.

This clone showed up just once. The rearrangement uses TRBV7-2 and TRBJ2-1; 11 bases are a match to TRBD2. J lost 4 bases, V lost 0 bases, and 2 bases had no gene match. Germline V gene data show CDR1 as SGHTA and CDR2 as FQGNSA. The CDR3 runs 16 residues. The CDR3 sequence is CASSLAGLAAYNEQFF. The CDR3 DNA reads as TGTGCCAGCAGCTTAGCGGGACTAGCGGCATACAATGAGCAGTTCTTC.

The CDR3 DNA sequence: TGTGCCAGCAGCCTGAGCGGGGGAGCCTTGAATGAGCAGTTCTTC. Translation: CASSLSGGALNEQFF. The chain carries TRBV6-6 and TRBJ2-1; 8 positions match TRBD2. CDR1 is MNHNY and CDR2 is SVGAGI in the germline V gene (reference sequence). With 6 bases clipped from V and 7 bases from J, the junction kept 11 bases outside the gene matches. The CDR3 covers 15 residues.

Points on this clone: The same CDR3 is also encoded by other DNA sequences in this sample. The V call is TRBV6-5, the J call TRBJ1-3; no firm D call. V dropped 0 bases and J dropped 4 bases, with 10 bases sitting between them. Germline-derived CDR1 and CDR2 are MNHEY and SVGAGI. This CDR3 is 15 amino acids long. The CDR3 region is CASSYSPGSGNTIYF. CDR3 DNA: TGTGCCAGCAGTTACTCGCCGGGATCGGGAAACACCATATATTTT.

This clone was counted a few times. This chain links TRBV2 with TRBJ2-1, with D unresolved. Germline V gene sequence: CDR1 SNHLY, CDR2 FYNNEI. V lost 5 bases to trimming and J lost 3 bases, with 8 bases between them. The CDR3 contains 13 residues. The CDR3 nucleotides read TGTGCCAGCAGTCTTCTCGGCTACAATGAGCAGTTCTTC. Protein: CASSLLGYNEQFF.

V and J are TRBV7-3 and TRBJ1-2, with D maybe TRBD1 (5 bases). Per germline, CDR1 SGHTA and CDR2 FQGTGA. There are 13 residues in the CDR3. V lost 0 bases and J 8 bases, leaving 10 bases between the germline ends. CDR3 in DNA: TGTGCCAGCAGCTTAACCCCAGGGACCGGCTACACCTTC. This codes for CASSLTPGTGYTF.

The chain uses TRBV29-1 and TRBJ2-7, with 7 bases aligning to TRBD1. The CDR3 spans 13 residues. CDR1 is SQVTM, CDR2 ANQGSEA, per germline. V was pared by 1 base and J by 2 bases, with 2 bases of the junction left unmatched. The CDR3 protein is CSVEGTGTYEQYF. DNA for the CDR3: TGCAGCGTTGAAGGGACAGGCACCTACGAGCAGTACTTC.

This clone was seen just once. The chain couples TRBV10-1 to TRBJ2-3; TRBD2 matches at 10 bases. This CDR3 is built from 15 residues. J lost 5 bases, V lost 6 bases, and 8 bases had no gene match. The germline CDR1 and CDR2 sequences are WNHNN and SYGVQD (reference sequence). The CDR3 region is CASSPAGGLKDTQYF. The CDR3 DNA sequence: TGCGCCAGCAGCCCAGCGGGGGGGCTGAAAGATACGCAGTATTTT.